A selection of T cell receptor beta chains follows, all from one sample in a study of beta chain features in type 1 diabetes. Clones were sequenced by immunoSEQ multiplex PCR, and TCRdb holds only the in-frame ones, with some missing. This sample has 280,000 or so clones, with 15% found just once. The sequencing sample was made of naive CD4+ T cells from blood. These receptors were obtained from a man aged 18-30 years with type 1 diabetes. The CDR3 runs from the conserved cysteine through the conserved F or W. The D gene is left open where the match is weak. Not all rows give a size; the values are once, few, many and, for expanded clones, a class.

TRBJ2-7,.,11,TRBV20-1,few,CSARDYYEQYF,TGCAGTGCTAGAGACTACTACGAGCAGTACTTC
TRBJ2-3,TRBD2,16,TRBV11-3,.,CASSQGVAGVGDTQYF,TGTGCCAGCAGCCAAGGGGTGGCGGGAGTAGGAGATACGCAGTATTTT
TRBJ2-1,TRBD2,14,TRBV5-1,.,CASSELAGGTLEFF,TGCGCCAGCAGCGAACTAGCGGGAGGGACCCTAGAGTTCTTC
TRBJ1-1,.,13,TRBV11-3,once,CASSLVANTEAFF,TGTGCCAGCAGCTTAGTGGCAAACACTGAAGCTTTCTTT
TRBJ1-6,.,15,TRBV11-2,.,CASNNQVQGISPLHF,TGTGCCAGCAACAACCAGGTGCAGGGGATATCACCCCTCCACTTT
TRBJ1-5,.,17,TRBV15,.,CATSRHHDTNSNQPQHF,TGTGCCACCAGCAGACACCACGATACAAATAGCAATCAGCCCCAGCATTTT
TRBJ2-1,TRBD2,15,TRBV30,few,CAWSKTSMGWNEQFF,TGTGCCTGGAGTAAGACTAGCATGGGTTGGAATGAGCAGTTCTTC
TRBJ2-7,.,16,TRBV11-1,.,CASSLAAGYSSYEQYF,TGTGCCAGCAGCTTAGCGGCGGGGTACTCCTCCTACGAGCAGTACTTC
TRBJ2-3,.,17,TRBV5-6,.,CASSLSVYGGGTDTQYF,TGTGCCAGCAGCTTGTCGGTCTACGGGGGAGGTACAGATACGCAGTATTTT
TRBJ1-4,.,14,TRBV30,.,CAWRDYTTNEKLFF,TGTGCCTGGAGGGACTACACAACTAATGAAAAACTGTTTTTT
TRBJ1-2,.,14,TRBV14,.,CASSQVAVRDGYTF,TGTGCCAGCAGCCAAGTCGCAGTCCGGGATGGCTACACCTTC
TRBJ2-1,TRBD2,16,TRBV5-4,few,CASSLRSGRALDEQFF,TGTGCCAGCAGTTTACGGAGCGGGAGGGCCTTGGATGAGCAGTTCTTC
TRBJ2-1,TRBD1,15,TRBV5-6,.,CASSYTDRVWNEQFF,TGTGCCAGCAGCTATACGGACAGGGTCTGGAATGAGCAGTTCTTC
TRBJ2-1,.,13,TRBV5-6,.,CASSFQGYNEQFF,TGTGCCAGCAGCTTCCAGGGCTACAATGAGCAGTTCTTC
TRBJ1-2,.,16,TRBV7-2,.,CASSLLQGFSNYGYTF,TGTGCCAGCAGCTTACTTCAGGGATTCTCTAACTATGGCTACACCTTC
TRBJ2-7,TRBD1,16,TRBV18,.,CASSWGGTGRNYEQYF,TGTGCCAGCTCATGGGGAGGGACAGGGAGAAACTACGAGCAGTACTTC
TRBJ2-7,.,14,TRBV30,.,CAWSVGGTSYEQYF,TGTGCCTGGAGTGTTGGTGGCACCTCCTACGAGCAGTACTTC
TRBJ1-5,.,13,TRBV4-1,.,CASSQEGGAPQHF,TGCGCCAGCAGCCAAGAAGGAGGAGCGCCCCAGCATTTT
TRBJ2-7,.,12,TRBV6-5,few,CASSSPAYEQYF,TGTGCCAGCAGTTCGCCGGCCTACGAGCAGTACTTC
TRBJ2-1,TRBD2,15,TRBV28,.,CASSFSSGGYNEQFF,TGTGCCAGCAGTTTTTCTAGCGGGGGTTACAATGAGCAGTTCTTC
TRBJ2-5,.,14,TRBV7-9,few,CASSLAGGGETQYF,TGTGCCAGCAGCTTAGCAGGGGGTGGAGAGACCCAGTACTTC
TRBJ1-5,TRBD1,13,TRBV30,few,CAWSGTGGQPQHF,TGTGCCTGGAGTGGTACAGGGGGGCAGCCCCAGCATTTT
TRBJ2-1,TRBD2,17,TRBV29-1,.,CSVVLAGGGLSYNEQFF,TGCAGCGTCGTACTAGCGGGAGGGGGTTTATCCTACAATGAGCAGTTCTTC
TRBJ2-6,.,16,TRBV4-3,few,CASSPTGNSGANVLTF,TGCGCCAGCAGCCCCACAGGAAACTCTGGGGCCAACGTCCTGACTTTC
TRBJ1-1,.,12,TRBV29-1,.,CSVVTQAVEAFF,TGCAGCGTTGTGACCCAGGCCGTTGAAGCTTTCTTT
TRBJ2-3,.,18,TRBV5-5,few,CASSFRALPRLPTDTQYF,TGTGCCAGCAGCTTCCGTGCCCTGCCGCGCCTCCCCACAGATACGCAGTATTTT
TRBJ2-7,TRBD2,13,TRBV30,.,CAWRAGPTYEQYF,TGTGCCTGGAGAGCGGGACCGACCTACGAGCAGTACTTC
TRBJ1-1,.,16,TRBV18,few,CASSPQGGNMNTEAFF,TGTGCCAGCTCACCACAGGGGGGGAACATGAACACTGAAGCTTTCTTT
TRBJ2-1,.,14,TRBV2,.,CASSEARGRDEQFF,TGTGCCAGCAGTGAAGCCAGGGGACGCGATGAGCAGTTCTTC
TRBJ2-7,TRBD1,13,TRBV6-5,once,CASSWDRGYEQYF,TGTGCCAGCAGCTGGGACAGGGGGTACGAGCAGTACTTC
TRBJ2-1,TRBD2,16,TRBV5-1,few,CASSLEPAGGPGEQFF,TGCGCCAGCAGCTTGGAGCCAGCGGGGGGGCCGGGTGAGCAGTTCTTC
TRBJ1-4,TRBD1,15,TRBV5-6,.,CASSLTGTGDEKLFF,TGTGCCAGCAGCCTGACCGGGACAGGGGATGAAAAACTGTTTTTT
TRBJ2-6,.,14,TRBV6-5,.,CASLGASGANVLTF,TGTGCCAGCCTTGGAGCCTCTGGGGCCAACGTCCTGACTTTC
TRBJ1-1,.,14,TRBV4-3,few,CASSPQQGNTEAFF,TGCGCCAGCAGCCCCCAGCAGGGGAACACTGAAGCTTTCTTT
TRBJ2-3,.,13,TRBV4-3,few,CASSQVVLAPQYF,TGCGCCAGCAGCCAAGTGGTCCTAGCGCCGCAGTATTTT
TRBJ2-3,.,15,TRBV5-1,.,CASSLGGLSTDTQYF,TGCGCCAGCAGCTTGGGCGGGTTGAGCACAGATACGCAGTATTTT
TRBJ2-3,.,14,TRBV2,few,CASSPSTRPDTQYF,TGTGCCAGCAGCCCCAGCACTAGACCAGATACGCAGTATTTT
TRBJ2-1,TRBD2,12,TRBV6-6,.,CASSALTSVAFF,TGTGCCAGCAGTGCGCTCACTAGCGTAGCGTTCTTC
TRBJ1-6,.,13,TRBV30,few,CAWSGRRNSPLHF,TGTGCCTGGAGTGGCAGGAGGAATTCACCCCTCCACTTT
TRBJ2-1,TRBD1,12,TRBV27,.,CASSRQGNEQFF,TGTGCCAGCAGTCGACAGGGTAATGAGCAGTTCTTC
TRBJ2-7,.,14,TRBV7-2,.,CASSLTGGGYEQYF,TGTGCCAGCAGCTTAACTGGCGGTGGGTACGAGCAGTACTTC
TRBJ2-1,TRBD2,15,TRBV7-2,few,CASSSELAGALGPFF,TGTGCCAGCAGCTCAGAACTAGCGGGGGCTCTGGGTCCGTTCTTC
TRBJ2-7,.,14,TRBV6-1,few,CASSEVIGGYEQYF,TGTGCCAGCAGTGAAGTGATAGGGGGTTACGAGCAGTACTTC
TRBJ2-3,.,13,TRBV19,.,CASRPRSADTQYF,TGTGCCAGTAGACCTAGATCGGCAGATACGCAGTATTTT
TRBJ2-4,.,13,TRBV29-1,few,CSVEGRAKNIQYF,TGCAGCGTTGAGGGCAGGGCCAAAAACATTCAGTACTTC
TRBJ2-6,.,18,TRBV5-1,.,CASSWAEGSASGANVLTF,TGCGCCAGCAGCTGGGCGGAAGGGAGTGCTTCTGGGGCCAACGTCCTGACTTTC
TRBJ2-7,TRBD2,12,TRBV6-5,.,CASRSGAYEQYF,TGTGCCAGCAGGAGCGGGGCCTACGAGCAGTACTTC
TRBJ1-6,TRBD1,14,TRBV5-1,few,CASSFDRGYSPLHF,TGCGCCAGCAGCTTTGACAGGGGGTACTCACCCCTCCACTTT
TRBJ2-1,TRBD2,17,TRBV30,.,CAWSVSRTSGSYNEQFF,TGTGCCTGGAGTGTATCTCGGACTAGCGGTTCCTACAATGAGCAGTTCTTC
TRBJ2-7,.,14,TRBV5-5,.,CASSQDRFTYEQYF,TGTGCCAGCAGCCAGGACAGATTCACCTACGAGCAGTACTTC
TRBJ1-5,.,13,TRBV18,.,CASSPQGNQPQHF,TGTGCCAGCTCACCACAGGGGAATCAGCCCCAGCATTTT
TRBJ1-2,.,14,TRBV13,.,CASSLKGGGYGYTF,TGTGCCAGCAGCTTAAAGGGCGGGGGGTATGGCTACACCTTC
TRBJ1-4,TRBD1,16,TRBV9,.,CASSVGRTGGPEKLFF,TGTGCCAGCAGCGTAGGTCGGACAGGGGGCCCTGAAAAACTGTTTTTT